The source of this T cell receptor beta chain is a study of cytomegalovirus exposure and HLA in healthy donors. Findings of the study overall: Later analysis identified a missense DCLRE1C variant that was linked to TCR beta V- and J-gene trimming.

This CDR3 region has 16 residues. Germline V CDR1 and CDR2: LNHNV, YYDKDF (reference sequence). Unmatched junction bases numbered 8, after V lost 3 bases and J lost 7 bases. 13 Jbeta primers and 60 Vbeta primers were used for the PCR. The protocol was immunoSEQ multiplex PCR, while the TCRdb copy is restricted to in-frame clones and leaves out a portion. Among approximately 65,000 clones listed, about 63% were seen once. At the time of sampling, donors were nominally healthy, though unrecorded immune exposures were likely. The sample holds a few counts of this clone. The antigen is undetermined. Source material: PBMCs. The chain has TRBV15 and TRBJ2-1; TRBD2 agrees at 11 bases. The receptor was derived from a man aged 35 to 55 in good health and CMV-seropositive. The CDR3 DNA follows: TGTGCCACCAGCAGGGAGACTAGCGGGATTGGGAATGAGCAGTTCTTC. Protein: CATSRETSGIGNEQFF.